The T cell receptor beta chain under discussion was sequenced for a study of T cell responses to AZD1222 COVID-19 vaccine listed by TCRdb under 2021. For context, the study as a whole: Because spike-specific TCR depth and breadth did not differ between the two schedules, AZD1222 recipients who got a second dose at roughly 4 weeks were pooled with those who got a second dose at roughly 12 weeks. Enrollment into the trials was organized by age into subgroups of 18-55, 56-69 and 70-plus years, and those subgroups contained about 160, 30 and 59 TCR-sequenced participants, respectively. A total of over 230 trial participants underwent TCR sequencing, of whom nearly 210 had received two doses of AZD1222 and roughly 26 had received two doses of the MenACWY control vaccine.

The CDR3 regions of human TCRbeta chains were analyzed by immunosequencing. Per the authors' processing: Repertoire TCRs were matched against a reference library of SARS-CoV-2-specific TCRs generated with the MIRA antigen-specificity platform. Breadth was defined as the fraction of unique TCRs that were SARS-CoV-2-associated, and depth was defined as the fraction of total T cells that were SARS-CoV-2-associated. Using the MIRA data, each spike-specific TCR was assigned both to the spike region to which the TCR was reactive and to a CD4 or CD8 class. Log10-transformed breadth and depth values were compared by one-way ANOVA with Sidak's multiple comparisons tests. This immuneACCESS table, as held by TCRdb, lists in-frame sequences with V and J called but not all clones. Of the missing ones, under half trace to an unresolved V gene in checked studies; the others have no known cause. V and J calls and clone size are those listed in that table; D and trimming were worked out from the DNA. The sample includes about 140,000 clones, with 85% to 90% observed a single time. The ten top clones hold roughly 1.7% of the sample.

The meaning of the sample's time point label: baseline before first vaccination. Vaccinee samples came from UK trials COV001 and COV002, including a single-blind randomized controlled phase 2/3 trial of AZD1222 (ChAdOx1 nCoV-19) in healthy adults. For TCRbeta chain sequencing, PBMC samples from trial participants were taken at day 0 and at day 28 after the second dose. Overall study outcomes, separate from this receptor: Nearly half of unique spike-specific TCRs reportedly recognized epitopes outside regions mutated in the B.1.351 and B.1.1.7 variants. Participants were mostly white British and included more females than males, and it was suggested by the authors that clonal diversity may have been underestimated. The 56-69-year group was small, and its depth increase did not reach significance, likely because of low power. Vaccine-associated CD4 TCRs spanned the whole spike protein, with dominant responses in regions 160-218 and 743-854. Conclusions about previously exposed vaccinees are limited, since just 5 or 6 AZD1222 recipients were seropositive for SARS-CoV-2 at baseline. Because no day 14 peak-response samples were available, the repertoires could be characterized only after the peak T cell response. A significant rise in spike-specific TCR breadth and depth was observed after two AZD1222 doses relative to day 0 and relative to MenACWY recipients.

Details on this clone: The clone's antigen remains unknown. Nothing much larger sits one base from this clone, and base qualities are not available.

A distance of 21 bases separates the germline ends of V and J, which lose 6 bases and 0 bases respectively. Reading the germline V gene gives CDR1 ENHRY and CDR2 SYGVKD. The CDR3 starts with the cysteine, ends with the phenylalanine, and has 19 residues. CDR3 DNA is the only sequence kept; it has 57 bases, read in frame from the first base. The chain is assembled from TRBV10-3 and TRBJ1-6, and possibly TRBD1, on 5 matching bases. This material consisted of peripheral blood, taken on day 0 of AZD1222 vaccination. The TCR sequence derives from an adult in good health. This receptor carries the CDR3 CAISTGHPTSSSYNSPLHF. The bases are TGTGCCATCAGCACGGGGCACCCAACCTCGAGCTCCTATAATTCACCCCTCCACTTT.